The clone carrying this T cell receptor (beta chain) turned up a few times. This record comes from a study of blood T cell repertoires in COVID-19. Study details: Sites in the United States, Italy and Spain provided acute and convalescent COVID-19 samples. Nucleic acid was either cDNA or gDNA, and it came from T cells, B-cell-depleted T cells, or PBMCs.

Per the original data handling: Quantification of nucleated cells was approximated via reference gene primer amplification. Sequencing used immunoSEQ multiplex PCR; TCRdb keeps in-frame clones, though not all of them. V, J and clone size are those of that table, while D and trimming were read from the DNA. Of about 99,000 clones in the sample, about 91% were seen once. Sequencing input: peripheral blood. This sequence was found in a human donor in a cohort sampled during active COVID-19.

The CDR3 reads CASRPQGIVGGYTF. CDR3 coding DNA: TGTGCCAGCAGACCTCAGGGGATTGTTGGTGGCTACACCTTC. V is TRBV2 and J is TRBJ1-2, with D tentatively TRBD1 (6 bases). Per germline, CDR1 SNHLY and CDR2 FYNNEI. The CDR3 is made up of 14 amino acids. V was shortened by 6 bases and J by 7 bases, with 18 bases between the two germline ends.